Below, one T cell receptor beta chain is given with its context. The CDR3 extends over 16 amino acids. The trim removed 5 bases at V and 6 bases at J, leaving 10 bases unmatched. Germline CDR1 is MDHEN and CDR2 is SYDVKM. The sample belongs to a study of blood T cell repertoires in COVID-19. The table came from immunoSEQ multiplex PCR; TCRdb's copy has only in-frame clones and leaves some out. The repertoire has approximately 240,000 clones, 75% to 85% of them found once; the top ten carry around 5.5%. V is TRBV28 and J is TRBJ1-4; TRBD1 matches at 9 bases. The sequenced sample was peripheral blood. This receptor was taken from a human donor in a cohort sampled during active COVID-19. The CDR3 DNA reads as TGTGCCAGCAGTAAACCCAAGACAGGGGGGTATGAAAAACTGTTTTTT. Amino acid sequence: CASSKPKTGGYEKLFF.